These T cell receptor beta chains were read from a single sample in a study of vaccination effects on CD4 cells after COVID-19. Their antigens remain unidentified. Method: immunoSEQ multiplex PCR; TCRdb's copy keeps in-frame clones and lacks some. The sample lists about 48,000 clones; 65% to 75% were seen once. Sequenced material: CD4+ T cells from PBMCs cultured with HCoV-OC43 spike peptides, taken after COVID-19 vaccination. The receptors stem from a human donor who received a COVID-19 vaccine. Both conserved end residues are part of each CDR3. Each record gives: D gene, clone size, V gene, J gene, CDR3 DNA, CDR3 protein. A D gene is named only where the DNA matches it firmly. Where a row states a size, it is once, few, many or the class of an expanded clone; other rows omit it.

D gene: -; clone size: -; V gene: TRBV21-1; J gene: TRBJ2-3; CDR3 DNA: TGTGCCAGCAGCAAAGCCCGACAGGGGAGGACAGATACGCAGTATTTT; CDR3 protein: CASSKARQGRTDTQYF
D gene: -; clone size: -; V gene: TRBV4-2; J gene: TRBJ1-1; CDR3 DNA: TGTGCCAGCAGCCAACGAGGCGGGGGGTTATTGTTTAGAGCCCTGAACACTGAAGCTTTCTTT; CDR3 protein: CASSQRGGGLLFRALNTEAFF
D gene: TRBD1; clone size: few; V gene: TRBV5-1; J gene: TRBJ1-2; CDR3 DNA: TGCGCCAGCAGCAACTTGGGGCAGGGGGCTCGGGGCTACACCTTC; CDR3 protein: CASSNLGQGARGYTF
D gene: -; clone size: -; V gene: TRBV30; J gene: TRBJ1-1; CDR3 DNA: TGTGCCTGGAGTGTACGGGCAGGGGCTGAAGCTTTCTTT; CDR3 protein: CAWSVRAGAEAFF
D gene: -; clone size: -; V gene: TRBV30; J gene: TRBJ2-6; CDR3 DNA: TGTGCCTGGAGTGTAAAGGGTCGACTAAACGTCCTGACTTTC; CDR3 protein: CAWSVKGRLNVLTF
D gene: TRBD1; clone size: -; V gene: TRBV15; J gene: TRBJ1-1; CDR3 DNA: TGTGCCACCAGCAAAGACAGGGTAGGGACTGAAGCTTTCTTT; CDR3 protein: CATSKDRVGTEAFF
D gene: -; clone size: -; V gene: TRBV5-4; J gene: TRBJ1-3; CDR3 DNA: TGTGCCAGCAGCCCAGGAGATCTCTCTGGAAACACCATATATTTT; CDR3 protein: CASSPGDLSGNTIYF
D gene: TRBD1; clone size: -; V gene: TRBV12-3/TRBV12-4; J gene: TRBJ1-2; CDR3 DNA: TGTGCCAGCAGTCTACAGGGGGCAGGCTACACCTTC; CDR3 protein: CASSLQGAGYTF
D gene: -; clone size: -; V gene: TRBV18; J gene: TRBJ1-1; CDR3 DNA: TGTGCCAGCTCACCGGTTGCGGGCACTGAAGCTTTCTTT; CDR3 protein: CASSPVAGTEAFF
D gene: TRBD1; clone size: once; V gene: TRBV4-1; J gene: TRBJ1-1; CDR3 DNA: TGCGCCAGCAGCCGAGGGACAGGGGGCGAAGCTTTCTTT; CDR3 protein: CASSRGTGGEAFF
D gene: -; clone size: -; V gene: TRBV4-2; J gene: TRBJ1-5; CDR3 DNA: TGTGCCAGCAGCCAAGATCGGGGTCGACAGCCCCAGCATTTT; CDR3 protein: CASSQDRGRQPQHF
D gene: TRBD2; clone size: -; V gene: TRBV5-8; J gene: TRBJ2-3; CDR3 DNA: TGTGCCAGCAGCTTGACGGGACTAGATTTAGATACGCAGTATTTT; CDR3 protein: CASSLTGLDLDTQYF
D gene: TRBD2; clone size: -; V gene: TRBV30; J gene: TRBJ2-5; CDR3 DNA: TGTGCCTGGAGCCTGGGGGGGGAGACCCAGTACTTC; CDR3 protein: CAWSLGGETQYF
D gene: -; clone size: -; V gene: TRBV20-1; J gene: TRBJ1-1; CDR3 DNA: TGCAGTGCTAGTAGGAACACTGAAGCTTTCTTT; CDR3 protein: CSASRNTEAFF
D gene: -; clone size: -; V gene: TRBV19; J gene: TRBJ1-2; CDR3 DNA: TGTGCCAGTAAATCAGGGTCTCGGGGCTACACCTTC; CDR3 protein: CASKSGSRGYTF
D gene: -; clone size: -; V gene: TRBV2; J gene: TRBJ1-1; CDR3 DNA: TGTGCCAGCAGTGACGTAATCATGAACACTGAAGCTTTCTTT; CDR3 protein: CASSDVIMNTEAFF
D gene: -; clone size: -; V gene: TRBV5-6; J gene: TRBJ1-1; CDR3 DNA: TGTGCCAGCAGCTTGGTCAGGGAGAGATCAACTGAAGCTTTCTTT; CDR3 protein: CASSLVRERSTEAFF
D gene: TRBD1; clone size: -; V gene: TRBV3-1/TRBV3-2; J gene: TRBJ1-5; CDR3 DNA: TGTGCCAGCAGCCAAGATAGAGGGGGCGGTTCGGGTCAGCCCCAGCATTTT; CDR3 protein: CASSQDRGGGSGQPQHF
D gene: TRBD1; clone size: -; V gene: TRBV27; J gene: TRBJ2-5; CDR3 DNA: TGTGCCAGCAGTCAGGACAGGGACGGCGGAGAGACCCAGTACTTC; CDR3 protein: CASSQDRDGGETQYF
D gene: -; clone size: -; V gene: TRBV4-2; J gene: TRBJ2-7; CDR3 DNA: TGTGCCAGCAGCCAAGATAAGGCTTCCTACGAGCAGTACTTC; CDR3 protein: CASSQDKASYEQYF
D gene: TRBD1; clone size: -; V gene: TRBV5-1; J gene: TRBJ1-1; CDR3 DNA: TGCGCCAGCAGCACAGACTCGACAGGGAGGAACGCTGAAGCTTTCTTT; CDR3 protein: CASSTDSTGRNAEAFF
D gene: -; clone size: -; V gene: TRBV7-7; J gene: TRBJ2-1; CDR3 DNA: TGTGCCAGCAGCTTAGCGCGGGACACATACAATGAGCAGTTCTTC; CDR3 protein: CASSLARDTYNEQFF